The rows below give T cell receptor beta chains drawn from one sample of a study of blood T cell repertoires in COVID-19. Assay used: immunoSEQ multiplex PCR; TCRdb lists only in-frame clones, some missing. The sample includes some 290,000 clones, about nine tenths seen only once; the top ten take 2.3%. The sample consisted of PBMCs or T cells enriched from blood (not recorded which). These receptors were collected from a woman aged 35 to 49 with acute COVID-19. The CDR3 runs from the conserved cysteine through the conserved F or W. A D gene is named only where the DNA matches it firmly. Size is stated for part of the rows, as once, few or many counts, or as a class when the clone is expanded.

size: -
J: TRBJ2-1
V: TRBV5-1
D: TRBD1
CDR3: CASSSGTGSLNEQFF
DNA: TGCGCCAGCAGCTCCGGGACAGGGTCTTTGAATGAGCAGTTCTTC

size: once
J: TRBJ2-3
V: TRBV19
D: -
CDR3: CASSPPGTFSTDTQYF
DNA: TGTGCCAGTAGTCCCCCAGGGACTTTTAGCACAGATACGCAGTATTTT

size: -
J: TRBJ2-2
V: TRBV2
D: TRBD2
CDR3: CASSRTSGNTGELFF
DNA: TGTGCCAGCAGTAGGACTAGCGGTAACACCGGGGAGCTGTTTTTT

size: -
J: TRBJ2-1
V: TRBV19
D: TRBD2
CDR3: CASSGRGSGGPPNNEQFF
DNA: TGTGCCAGTAGTGGGCGGGGCTCGGGGGGGCCCCCCAACAATGAGCAGTTCTTC

size: -
J: TRBJ1-2
V: TRBV3-1/TRBV3-2
D: TRBD1
CDR3: CASSQRGQGSGYTF
DNA: TGTGCCAGCAGCCAACGGGGACAGGGGTCTGGCTACACCTTC

size: -
J: TRBJ1-6
V: TRBV5-1
D: -
CDR3: CARNSRFSYNSPLHF
DNA: TGCGCCAGGAATAGCCGGTTCTCCTATAATTCACCCCTCCACTTT

size: medium-sized
J: TRBJ2-7
V: TRBV10-2
D: -
CDR3: CASSPRLLDYEQYF
DNA: TGCGCCAGCAGCCCAAGACTCTTGGACTACGAGCAGTACTTC

size: once
J: TRBJ2-1
V: TRBV7-9
D: -
CDR3: CASSLEIRGDEQFF
DNA: TGTGCCAGCAGCTTAGAAATTCGGGGAGATGAGCAGTTCTTC

size: -
J: TRBJ1-2
V: TRBV7-9
D: TRBD1
CDR3: CASSRDRANYTF
DNA: TGTGCCAGCAGCCGGGACAGGGCAAACTACACCTTC

size: -
J: TRBJ1-5
V: TRBV19
D: -
CDR3: CASSSHRTPQHF
DNA: TGTGCCAGTAGTTCCCACCGTACACCCCAGCATTTT

size: -
J: TRBJ2-7
V: TRBV12-3/TRBV12-4
D: -
CDR3: CASSLVGVGQYF
DNA: TGTGCCAGCAGTTTGGTAGGGGTCGGGCAGTACTTC

size: -
J: TRBJ2-1
V: TRBV19
D: TRBD2
CDR3: CASSRGLAGKNEQFF
DNA: TGTGCCAGTAGTAGGGGACTAGCGGGTAAGAATGAGCAGTTCTTC

size: few
J: TRBJ2-7
V: TRBV19
D: TRBD2
CDR3: CASSPRTSGRTYEQYF
DNA: TGTGCCAGTAGTCCCAGGACTAGCGGGAGGACCTACGAGCAGTACTTC

size: -
J: TRBJ1-6
V: TRBV18
D: TRBD1
CDR3: CASSLAGTGIYNSPLHF
DNA: TGTGCCAGCTCACTGGCCGGGACAGGGATCTATAATTCACCCCTCCACTTT

size: -
J: TRBJ1-1
V: TRBV18
D: -
CDR3: CASSPRGQLNTEAFF
DNA: TGTGCCAGCTCACCACGTGGACAGTTAAACACTGAAGCTTTCTTT

size: -
J: TRBJ2-2
V: TRBV4-1
D: TRBD2
CDR3: CASSQETSGGIVVGELFF
DNA: TGCGCCAGCAGCCAAGAAACTAGCGGGGGGATAGTGGTCGGGGAGCTGTTTTTT

size: -
J: TRBJ1-2
V: TRBV27
D: -
CDR3: CASSPQGRQGYGYTF
DNA: TGTGCCAGCAGTCCTCAGGGTAGGCAGGGCTATGGCTACACCTTC

size: -
J: TRBJ1-2
V: TRBV2
D: -
CDR3: CASGPGPNFGGYTF
DNA: TGTGCCAGCGGTCCGGGTCCTAATTTTGGTGGCTACACCTTC

size: once
J: TRBJ2-5
V: TRBV6-2/TRBV6-3
D: -
CDR3: CASSRQGGETQYF
DNA: TGTGCCAGCAGTCGGCAGGGCGGAGAGACCCAGTACTTC

size: -
J: TRBJ1-2
V: TRBV6-2/TRBV6-3
D: TRBD1
CDR3: CASSPRDRGPYGYTF
DNA: TGTGCCAGCAGCCCCCGGGACAGGGGTCCCTATGGCTACACCTTC

size: -
J: TRBJ2-1
V: TRBV7-3
D: TRBD2
CDR3: CASSLNSLAGGKGNEQFF
DNA: TGTGCCAGCAGCTTAAATAGTCTAGCGGGAGGGAAGGGCAATGAGCAGTTCTTC

size: -
J: TRBJ1-2
V: TRBV2
D: -
CDR3: CASGGTATYGYTF
DNA: TGTGCCAGCGGGGGGACCGCAACGTATGGCTACACCTTC

size: -
J: TRBJ2-3
V: TRBV7-9
D: TRBD2
CDR3: CASSSQIAGGHTDTQYF
DNA: TGTGCCAGCAGCTCCCAAATAGCGGGGGGACACACAGATACGCAGTATTTT

size: -
J: TRBJ1-4
V: TRBV11-1
D: -
CDR3: CASSRGGSTTNEKLFF
DNA: TGTGCCAGCAGCCGCGGGGGATCTACAACTAATGAAAAACTGTTTTTT

size: many
J: TRBJ1-2
V: TRBV5-1
D: -
CDR3: CASSTDSTGYTF
DNA: TGCGCCAGCAGCACGGACAGTACTGGCTACACCTTC

size: -
J: TRBJ2-2
V: TRBV6-6
D: -
CDR3: CASSYRARGTGELFF
DNA: TGTGCCAGCAGTTACAGGGCCCGGGGCACCGGGGAGCTGTTTTTT

size: -
J: TRBJ2-1
V: TRBV29-1
D: TRBD1
CDR3: CSVGGGQGVYNEQFF
DNA: TGCAGCGTTGGGGGCGGGCAGGGGGTTTACAATGAGCAGTTCTTC

size: -
J: TRBJ2-4
V: TRBV2
D: -
CDR3: CASSFEDRLAKNIQYF
DNA: TGTGCCAGCAGTTTTGAGGACAGACTAGCCAAAAACATTCAGTACTTC

size: -
J: TRBJ2-3
V: TRBV24-1
D: -
CDR3: CATSELGGVTDTQYF
DNA: TGTGCCACCAGTGAACTCGGCGGAGTCACAGATACGCAGTATTTT

size: -
J: TRBJ1-4
V: TRBV4-3
D: TRBD1
CDR3: CASSQGPTGTRTNEKLFF
DNA: TGCGCCAGCAGCCAAGGCCCGACAGGGACAAGGACTAATGAAAAACTGTTTTTT

size: -
J: TRBJ2-7
V: TRBV5-4
D: -
CDR3: CASSLDFTPAMNF
DNA: TGTGCCAGCAGCTTGGACTTTACTCCCGCAATGAACTTC

size: -
J: TRBJ1-1
V: TRBV5-6
D: -
CDR3: CASSATTNTEAFF
DNA: TGTGCCAGCAGCGCGACGACTAACACTGAAGCTTTCTTT

size: -
J: TRBJ1-5
V: TRBV7-2
D: -
CDR3: CASSGGGVRYDQPQHF
DNA: TGTGCCAGCAGCGGAGGGGGGGTAAGATACGATCAGCCCCAGCATTTT

size: -
J: TRBJ2-1
V: TRBV5-1
D: -
CDR3: CASRSGSDLYNEQFF
DNA: TGCGCCAGCAGATCGGGGTCTGACTTATACAATGAGCAGTTCTTC

size: -
J: TRBJ1-4
V: TRBV6-1
D: -
CDR3: CASSEAQQRSNEKLFF
DNA: TGTGCCAGCAGTGAAGCGCAACAGCGGAGTAATGAAAAACTGTTTTTT

size: -
J: TRBJ2-3
V: TRBV5-1
D: TRBD2
CDR3: CASSDIAGGSTDTQYF
DNA: TGCGCCAGCAGCGATATAGCGGGAGGAAGCACAGATACGCAGTATTTT